This T cell receptor beta chain was observed in a study of post-analysis software for immune sequencing data. The wider study: In terms of disease course, relapsing-remitting, secondary progressive and progressive-relapsing multiple sclerosis were included.

Every TCR beta cDNA library bore unique molecular identifiers. From approximately 0.95 to 9.8 million T cells, roughly 0.5 million cDNA molecules were obtained. Each CDR3 protein is one row after TCRdb ran MiXCR on the PCR reads. The sample yields 750,000 to 900,000 distinct CDR3 sequences, 40% to 55% seen once. This clonotype occurred a few times. This sequence was found in a girl aged 10-17 years with multiple sclerosis. The source material was blood.

For the CDR3, the DNA is TGTGCCAGCAGTTACCTGACTAGCGGGAGTTACGAGCAGTACTTC. This gives the protein CASSYLTSGSYEQYF. This rearrangement joins TRBV7-2 to TRBJ2-7, with 12 positions matching TRBD2. The CDR3 runs 15 residues. CDR1 and CDR2 from the germline V gene are SGHTA and FQGNSA. With V trimmed by 6 bases and J by 4 bases, 7 bases remained unmatched.